These 8 T cell receptor beta chains were all obtained from the same sample, sequenced in a study of cytomegalovirus exposure and HLA in healthy donors (dated by TCRdb to the late 2010s). The protocol used for the library was the immunoSEQ multiplex PCR assay. The multiplex PCR relied on a mix of 60 forward primers for TCR Vbeta segments and 13 reverse primers for TCR Jbeta segments. TCRdb carries this immuneACCESS record with in-frame sequences only. Its versions omit some clonotypes, under half of them owing to an unresolved V gene in the studies checked, with the rest unexplained. Here the sample has 180,000 or so clones; about 79% occur a single time. Approximately 2.4% of the sample is in the top ten clones. The material sequenced was PBMCs. The origin of the receptors is a woman in her forties or fifties in good health and CMV-seronegative.

The sample holds one count of this clone. The genes are TRBV19 and TRBJ2-7; maybe TRBD1 (6 bases). Trimming stripped 9 bases from V and 0 bases from J, with 21 bases between. The V gene's germline CDR1 is LNHDA and CDR2 SQIVND (reference sequence). This CDR3 has 16 residues. As DNA, the CDR3 is TGTGCCAGCACATTGGGGCCGGGACAAAGCTCCTACGAGCAGTACTTC. Translating gives CASTLGPGQSSYEQYF. The full variable domain, in which reference TRBV19 and TRBJ2-7 provide the parts outside the CDR3, is DGGITQSPKYLFRKEGQNVTLSCEQNLNHDAMYWYRQDPGQGLRLIYYSQIVNDFQKGDIAEGYSVSREKKESFPLTVTSAQKNPTAFYLCASTLGPGQSSYEQYFGPGTRLTVT.

The rearrangement uses TRBV6-1 and TRBJ1-1; no reliable D call. From germline, CDR1 is MNHNS and CDR2 SASEGT. Trimming took off 1 base at V and 6 bases at J, with 12 bases between the two ends. The CDR3 contains 14 residues. The CDR3 region has the DNA TGTGCCAGCAGTGAAGGTAGCCGCGGGGCTGAAGCTTTCTTT. Protein: CASSEGSRGAEAFF.

This sequence joins TRBV14 and TRBJ2-7; 14 positions agree with TRBD2. Germline CDR1 is SGHDN and CDR2 is FVKESK. V was pared by 4 bases and J by 1 base, with 3 bases of the junction left unmatched. The CDR3 is 16 amino acids. The CDR3 sequence is CASSRGTSGGSYEQYF. CDR3 nucleotide sequence: TGTGCCAGCAGCCGGGGGACTAGCGGGGGTTCCTACGAGCAGTACTTC.

The chain links TRBV7-6 to TRBJ2-6, with D tentatively TRBD1 (7 bases). Germline CDR1 reads SGHVS; CDR2 reads FNYEAQ. With 11 bases removed from V and 0 bases from J, the gap between germline ends came to 14 bases. This CDR3 spans 15 amino acids. CDR3 amino acids: CASQGGPSGANVLTF. CDR3 nucleotide sequence: TGTGCCTCCCAGGGGGGCCCCTCTGGGGCCAACGTCCTGACTTTC. Filled out from reference TRBV7-6 and TRBJ2-6, the complete variable domain reads GAGVSQSPRYKVTKRGQDVALRCDPISGHVSLYWYRQALGQGPEFLTYFNYEAQQDKSGLPNDRFSAERPEGSISTLTIQRTEQRDSAMYRCASQGGPSGANVLTFGAGSRLTVL.

V usage is TRBV6-4 and J usage is TRBJ1-4, with D unclear. This CDR3 region has 19 residues. CDR1 and CDR2 from the germline V gene are MRHNA and SNTAGT. V lost 7 bases, J lost 7 bases, and 31 bases lay in between. The CDR3 coding sequence is TGTGCCAGCACCTGGCGGATCGGAGTACCTTCCGTCATCGGTGAAAAACTGTTTTTT. Translating it yields CASTWRIGVPSVIGEKLFF.

The genes are TRBV28 and TRBJ1-4, with 7 bases lining up with TRBD1. There are 15 residues in the CDR3. The germline V gene encodes CDR1 MDHEN and CDR2 SYDVKM. Germline trimming cut 5 bases from V and 5 bases from J; bases unmatched to any gene: 8. DNA of the CDR3: TGTGCCAGCAGTAGCAGGGGGGCAGGAAATGAAAAACTGTTTTTT. Translation gives CASSSRGAGNEKLFF.

The J gene is TRBJ1-5, the V gene TRBV18; D unresolved. This CDR3 is 13 amino acids long. The germline gives CDR1 KGHSH, CDR2 LQKENI. Trimming shortened V by 6 bases and J by 0 bases, and 6 bases separated the two germline ends. The CDR3 DNA is TGTGCCAGCTCCCAAAATAGCAATCAGCCCCAGCATTTT. Its translation: CASSQNSNQPQHF.

The V call is TRBV28, the J call TRBJ2-1; 7 bases fit TRBD1. The CDR3 spans 15 residues. With V trimmed by 4 bases and J by 7 bases, 10 bases remained unmatched. Germline assignment: CDR1 MDHEN and CDR2 SYDVKM. The CDR3 is CASSSLTGPGNEQFF. In DNA, the CDR3 is TGTGCCAGCAGTTCCCTGACAGGGCCCGGGAATGAGCAGTTCTTC. The whole variable domain, filled in from reference TRBV28 and TRBJ2-1, reads DVKVTQSSRYLVKRTGEKVFLECVQDMDHENMFWYRQDPGLGLRLIYFSYDVKMKEKGDIPEGYSVSREKKERFSLILESASTNQTSMYLCASSSLTGPGNEQFFGPGTRLTVL.